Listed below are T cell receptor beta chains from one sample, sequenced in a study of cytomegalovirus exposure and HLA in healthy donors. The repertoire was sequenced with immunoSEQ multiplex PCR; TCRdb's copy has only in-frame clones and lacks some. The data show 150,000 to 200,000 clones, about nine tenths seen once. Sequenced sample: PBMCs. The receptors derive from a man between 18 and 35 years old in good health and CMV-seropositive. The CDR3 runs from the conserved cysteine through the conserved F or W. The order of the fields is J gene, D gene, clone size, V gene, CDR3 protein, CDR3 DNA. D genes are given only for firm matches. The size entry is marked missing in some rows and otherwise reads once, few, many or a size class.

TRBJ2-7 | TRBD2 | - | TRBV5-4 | CASSLGRGLAPYEQYF | TGTGCCAGCAGCTTGGGTCGGGGACTAGCCCCATACGAGCAGTACTTC
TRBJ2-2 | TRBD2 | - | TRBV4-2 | CASSQWGLAGESTGELFF | TGTGCCAGCAGCCAATGGGGATTAGCGGGAGAGAGTACCGGGGAGCTGTTTTTT
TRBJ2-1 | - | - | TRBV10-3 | CAIREALAYDEQFF | TGTGCCATCCGGGAAGCATTAGCGTACGATGAGCAGTTCTTC
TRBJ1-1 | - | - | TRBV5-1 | CASSLGLEAFF | TGCGCCAGCAGCTTGGGACTCGAAGCTTTCTTT
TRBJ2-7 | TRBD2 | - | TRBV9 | CASSAGLGAYEQYF | TGTGCCAGCAGCGCGGGACTAGGGGCCTACGAGCAGTACTTC
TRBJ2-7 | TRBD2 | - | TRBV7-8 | CASSSRVTSGPYEQYF | TGTGCCAGCAGCTCGCGAGTCACTAGCGGTCCCTACGAGCAGTACTTC
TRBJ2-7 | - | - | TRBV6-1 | CASSERQGLRSYEQYF | TGTGCCAGCAGTGAAAGGCAGGGGTTAAGATCCTACGAGCAGTACTTC
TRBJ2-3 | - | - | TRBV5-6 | CASSSAVTSTDTQYF | TGTGCCAGCAGTTCCGCGGTGACTAGCACAGATACGCAGTATTTT
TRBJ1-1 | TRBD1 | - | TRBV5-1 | CASSPGTGGKAFF | TGCGCCAGCAGCCCGGGGACAGGGGGAAAGGCTTTCTTT
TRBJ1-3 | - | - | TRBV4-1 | CASSLATVVGGVGNTIYF | TGCGCCAGCAGCCTCGCAACGGTGGTCGGAGGGGTAGGAAACACCATATATTTT
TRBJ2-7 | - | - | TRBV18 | CASSFRAQGEQYF | TGTGCCAGCTCATTCCGGGCCCAGGGGGAGCAGTACTTC
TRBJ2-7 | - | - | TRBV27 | CASSYSGTPSEQYF | TGTGCCAGCAGCTATTCCGGGACTCCCTCCGAGCAGTACTTC
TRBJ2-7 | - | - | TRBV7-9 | CASSSLFGSYEQYF | TGTGCCAGCAGCTCACTGTTCGGTTCCTACGAGCAGTACTTC
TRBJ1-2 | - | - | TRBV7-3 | CASSDLNSGYTF | TGTGCCAGCAGCGATCTCAACTCTGGCTACACCTTC
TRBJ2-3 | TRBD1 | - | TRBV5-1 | CASRTGETDTQYF | TGCGCCAGCAGGACAGGGGAGACAGATACGCAGTATTTT
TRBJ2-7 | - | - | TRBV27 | CASSLVGNEQYF | TGTGCCAGTTCACTAGTTGGCAACGAGCAGTACTTC
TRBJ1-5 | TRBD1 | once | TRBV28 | CASSLNRGSYQPQHF | TGTGCCAGCAGTTTAAACAGGGGAAGCTATCAGCCCCAGCATTTT
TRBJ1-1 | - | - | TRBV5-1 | CASSLAVGGNTEAFF | TGCGCCAGCAGCTTGGCGGTTGGCGGGAACACTGAAGCTTTCTTT
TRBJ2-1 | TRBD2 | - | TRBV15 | CATSSPGLGGNEQFF | TGTGCCACCAGCAGCCCGGGACTAGGGGGCAATGAGCAGTTCTTC
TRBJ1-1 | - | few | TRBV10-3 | CAISVQGGTEAFF | TGTGCCATCAGTGTACAGGGTGGGACTGAAGCTTTCTTT
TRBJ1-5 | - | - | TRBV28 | CASIQEGQPQHF | TGTGCCAGCATCCAGGAGGGGCAGCCCCAGCATTTT
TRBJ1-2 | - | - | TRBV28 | CASSLTYGYTF | TGTGCCAGCAGTCTAACCTATGGCTACACCTTC
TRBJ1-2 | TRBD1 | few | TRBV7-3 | CASSLTPTGNYGYTF | TGTGCCAGCAGCTTAACCCCGACAGGGAACTATGGCTACACCTTC
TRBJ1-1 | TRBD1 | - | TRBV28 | CASTQGQSNTEAFF | TGTGCCAGCACCCAGGGACAGTCGAACACTGAAGCTTTCTTT
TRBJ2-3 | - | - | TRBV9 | CASSVGGSTDTQYF | TGTGCCAGCAGCGTAGGAGGGTCCACAGATACGCAGTATTTT
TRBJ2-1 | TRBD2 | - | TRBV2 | CASSEATSGGYNEQFF | TGTGCCAGCAGTGAAGCGACTAGCGGGGGGTACAATGAGCAGTTCTTC
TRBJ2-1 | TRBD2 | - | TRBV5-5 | CASSLVGLVDEQFF | TGTGCCAGCAGCTTGGTGGGACTAGTGGATGAGCAGTTCTTC
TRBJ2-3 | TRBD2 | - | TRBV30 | CAWGLAAEDTQYF | TGTGCCTGGGGACTAGCGGCGGAAGATACGCAGTATTTT
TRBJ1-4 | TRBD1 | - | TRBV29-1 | CSVQGATNEKLFF | TGCAGCGTCCAGGGGGCAACTAATGAAAAACTGTTTTTT
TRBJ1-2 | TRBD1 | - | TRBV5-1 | CASSVDREWFENGYTF | TGCGCCAGCAGCGTTGACAGGGAATGGTTTGAGAATGGCTACACCTTC
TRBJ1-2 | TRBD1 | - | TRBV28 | CASSSARQGQGIYGYTF | TGTGCCAGCAGTTCCGCCCGCCAAGGACAGGGGATCTATGGCTACACCTTC
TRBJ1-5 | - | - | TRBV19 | CASAGQGGQPQHF | TGTGCCAGTGCGGGGCAGGGCGGTCAGCCCCAGCATTTT
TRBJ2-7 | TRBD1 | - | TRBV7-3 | CASSRDSSYEQYF | TGTGCCAGCAGCCGGGACAGCTCCTACGAGCAGTACTTC
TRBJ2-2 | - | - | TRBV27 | CASSARETGELFF | TGTGCCAGCAGTGCCAGGGAAACCGGGGAGCTGTTTTTT
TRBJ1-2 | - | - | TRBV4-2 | CASSQEGRGMDGYTF | TGTGCCAGCAGCCAAGAAGGCAGGGGTATGGATGGCTACACCTTC
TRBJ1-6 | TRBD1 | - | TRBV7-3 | CASSFHDTQGVGSPLHF | TGTGCCAGCAGCTTCCATGACACCCAGGGGGTCGGTTCACCCCTCCACTTT
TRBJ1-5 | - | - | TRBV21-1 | CARDIRRDSNQPQHF | TGTGCCAGGGACATCCGACGAGATAGCAATCAGCCCCAGCATTTT
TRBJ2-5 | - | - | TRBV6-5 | CASSNPGSKETQYF | TGTGCCAGCAGTAACCCGGGATCTAAAGAGACCCAGTACTTC
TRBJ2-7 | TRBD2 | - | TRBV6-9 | CASSRLAGGPTPESYEQYF | TGTGCCAGCAGCCGACTAGCGGGGGGGCCTACTCCTGAAAGCTACGAGCAGTACTTC
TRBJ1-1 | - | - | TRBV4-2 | CASRSGTSNTEAFF | TGTGCCAGTCGGAGTGGGACATCGAACACTGAAGCTTTCTTT
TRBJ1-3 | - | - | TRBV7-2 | CASSLIGDTIYF | TGTGCCAGCAGCTTAATAGGAGACACCATATATTTT
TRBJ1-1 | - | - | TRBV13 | CASSDQYTEAFF | TGTGCCAGCAGCGATCAGTACACTGAAGCTTTCTTT
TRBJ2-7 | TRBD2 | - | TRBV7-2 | CASSLRRGEAEQYF | TGTGCCAGCAGCTTAAGGCGGGGGGAGGCTGAGCAGTACTTC
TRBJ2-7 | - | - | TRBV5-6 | CASRVGRGGEQYF | TGTGCCAGCAGGGTGGGCAGGGGCGGCGAGCAGTACTTC
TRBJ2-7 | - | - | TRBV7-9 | CASSFVQGRSLEQYF | TGTGCCAGCAGCTTCGTCCAGGGGAGATCCCTCGAGCAGTACTTC
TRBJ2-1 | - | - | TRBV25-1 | CASSDRGAFNEQFF | TGTGCCAGCAGTGACCGGGGGGCTTTTAATGAGCAGTTCTTC
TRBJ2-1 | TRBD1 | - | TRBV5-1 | CASTPDRNEQFF | TGCGCCAGTACCCCGGACAGGAATGAGCAGTTCTTC
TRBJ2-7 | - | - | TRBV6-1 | CASRQYEQYF | TGTGCCAGCAGGCAGTACGAGCAGTACTTC